This entry lists 10 T cell receptor beta chains sequenced from one sample in a study of a mutant IDH1 vaccine in newly diagnosed glioma. TCRdb keeps only in-frame clones here, not all; method: immunoSEQ multiplex PCR. The sample shows about 42,000 clones, 80% to 90% of them seen only once. As to time point: week 5, during vaccination. Doses consisted of 300 ug of mutant IDH1 20-mer peptide each, paired with topical imiquimod. Their antigens are not known. Source: PBMCs, taken from a glioma patient whose treatment included an IDH1 peptide vaccine. These receptors were collected from a man aged 40-50 years with glioma.

The chain recombines TRBV10-3 with TRBJ2-7; D call uncertain. The germline gives CDR1 ENHRY, CDR2 SYGVKD. V was clipped by 3 bases and J by 5 bases, with 8 bases between them. CDR3 length: 12 amino acids. CDR3 residues: CAISDAPDEQYF. The CDR3 bases are TGTGCCATCAGTGACGCCCCCGACGAGCAGTACTTC.

V usage is TRBV11-3 and J usage is TRBJ2-1; 9 bases map to TRBD2. The germline gives CDR1 SGHNT, CDR2 YENEEA. The CDR3 is made up of 16 amino acids. V gave up 4 bases and J gave up 0 bases; unmatched junction bases: 4. The CDR3 nucleotides read TGTGCCAGCAGCTCTTTTAGCGGGAGCTCCTACAATGAGCAGTTCTTC. This encodes CASSSFSGSSYNEQFF.

The J gene is TRBJ2-7, the V gene TRBV5-4; TRBD2 matches at 11 bases. Germline trimming cut 0 bases from V and 6 bases from J; bases unmatched to any gene: 2. This CDR3 has 14 residues. Germline V gene data show CDR1 as SGHNT and CDR2 as YYREEE (reference sequence). CDR3: CASSLGLAGGEQYF. The CDR3 DNA is TGTGCCAGCAGCTTGGGGCTAGCGGGAGGCGAGCAGTACTTC. The full variable domain, its missing parts supplied by reference TRBV5-4 and TRBJ2-7, is ETGVTQSPTHLIKTRGQQVTLRCSSQSGHNTVSWYQQALGQGPQFIFQYYREEENGRGNFPPRFSGLQFPNYSSELNVNALELDDSALYLCASSLGLAGGEQYFGPGTRLTVT.

V is TRBV18 and J is TRBJ2-7; no definite D call. V was trimmed by 4 bases and J by 5 bases, leaving 9 bases between them. The CDR3 is made up of 12 amino acids. Germline lookup yields CDR1 KGHSH and CDR2 LQKENI. CDR3 in DNA: TGTGCCAGCTCACAGGACCGCAACGAGCAGTACTTC. Its translation is CASSQDRNEQYF.

The chain recombines TRBV25-1 with TRBJ1-5, with TRBD1 as a possible D gene (6 bases). Trimming left V 3 bases short and J 6 bases short, with 24 bases between. The CDR3 is made up of 18 amino acids. CDR1 MGHDK and CDR2 SYGVNS come from the germline V gene. The CDR3: CASSDRQESLGSVQPQHF. The CDR3 nucleotides are TGTGCCAGCAGTGATCGACAGGAGAGCTTGGGAAGTGTTCAGCCCCAGCATTTT.

V gene TRBV7-9 combines with J gene TRBJ2-5, with D unclear. The CDR3 sequence is 12 residues long. V lost 3 bases and J 4 bases, leaving 6 bases between the germline ends. Germline V gene sequence: CDR1 SEHNR, CDR2 FQNEAQ (reference sequence). CDR3 nucleotide sequence: TGTGCCAGCAGCTTCAGGCGAGAGACCCAGTACTTC. Its translation is CASSFRRETQYF.

The CDR3 here is CASSLSLVGTDTQYF. CDR3 sequence (DNA): TGCGCCAGCAGCTTGAGCCTAGTAGGCACAGATACGCAGTATTTT. V and J are TRBV5-1 and TRBJ2-3; no definite D call. The CDR3 spans 15 residues. Looked up from germline, CDR1 is SGHRS and CDR2 is YFSETQ. V lost 1 base and J 1 base, leaving 10 bases between the germline ends.

This clone was counted once. CDR3 coding DNA: TGCAGCGTGCCGGGACAGGTGTTTGCGCAGTATTTT. Its protein is CSVPGQVFAQYF. This chain joins TRBV29-1 and TRBJ2-3, with 8 positions matching TRBD1. The CDR3 totals 12 residues. From germline, CDR1 is SQVTM and CDR2 ANQGSEA. J lost 10 bases, V lost 6 bases, and 9 bases had no gene match.

V and J are TRBV15 and TRBJ2-5; 8 bases are shared with TRBD2. This CDR3 has 13 residues. Germline loops: CDR1 LNHNV, CDR2 YYDKDF (reference sequence). Trimming took 4 bases from V and 4 from J; bases not matched to a gene: 2. CDR3 sequence (DNA): TGTGCCACCAGCACCGGGACTAGAGAGACCCAGTACTTC. The encoded protein is CATSTGTRETQYF.

The rearrangement joins TRBV5-6 to TRBJ1-2, with D perhaps TRBD1 (5 bases). V lost 1 base and J lost 4, with 14 bases in between. Germline values: CDR1 SGHDT, CDR2 YYEEEE. The CDR3 has 15 amino acids. The CDR3 DNA sequence: TGTGCCAGCAGCTTGTTCCCTCCAGGGACCTATGGCTACACCTTC. This codes for CASSLFPPGTYGYTF.